Reported below is one T cell receptor beta chain. The sample belongs to a study of T-cell memory formation after mild COVID-19. Trimming removed 6 bases from V and 3 bases from J; junction bases left unmatched: 13. The germline V gene has CDR1 DFQATT and CDR2 SNEGSKA (reference sequence). This CDR3 has 15 residues. TCRdb reprocessed the 5' RACE reads with MiXCR, giving one entry per CDR3 protein. This sample has roughly 300,000 distinct CDR3 sequences, with 7.5% to 9.5% found just once. Sequencing was done on a sample of PBMCs or a T cell subset sorted from them (not recorded which). This sequence joins TRBV20-1 and TRBJ2-7; 8 bases match TRBD2. The clonotype originates from a man aged 18 to 29 who had mild COVID-19 (a few samples of this study predate the infection). Cell type and time point are not known. The CDR3, as DNA: TGCAGTGCACATCTTGCGGGAGGTATAGGCTACGAGCAGTACTTC. Amino acids: CSAHLAGGIGYEQYF.